These T cell receptor beta chains were read from a single sample in a study of human T cells and chemical hapten exposure. TCRdb re-analysed the RACE reads in MiXCR, keeping a single row per CDR3 protein. In the table there are around 150,000 distinct CDR3 sequences, roughly a quarter of which are singletons. The sequences come from whole blood, collected in connection with sensitization to the hapten diphenylcyclopropenone (DPC). All receptors derive from a woman aged 18-35 years with alopecia areata. Some clones in this sample may be carry-over from other donors' samples. Both conserved end residues are part of each CDR3. D genes are given only for firm matches. Some rows have no size entry. The others give once, few or many, or a class for an expanded clone.

D	size	V	J	CDR3	DNA
TRBD2	few	TRBV11-2	TRBJ2-1	CASSLVLAGGYEQFF	TGTGCCAGCAGCTTAGTACTAGCGGGGGGTTATGAGCAGTTCTTC
TRBD1	few	TRBV29-1	TRBJ1-2	CSVERGQGANGYTF	TGCAGCGTTGAACGGGGACAGGGGGCGAATGGCTACACCTTC
NA	NA	TRBV7-6	TRBJ2-7	CASSLELAYEQYF	TGTGCCAGCAGCCTCGAGCTGGCCTACGAGCAGTACTTC
NA	few	TRBV5-5	TRBJ1-6	CASSFNSGDNSPLHF	TGTGCCAGCAGCTTCAATTCCGGGGATAATTCACCCCTCCACTTT
NA	NA	TRBV3-1	TRBJ1-1	CASSQDPRRSRAFF	TGTGCCAGCAGCCAAGATCCCCGGAGGTCGCGGGCTTTCTTT
NA	NA	TRBV4-1	TRBJ2-3	CASSQVFGTDTQYF	TGCGCCAGCAGCCAAGTCTTTGGCACAGATACGCAGTATTTT
TRBD2	NA	TRBV2	TRBJ2-7	CASSEAKGTSAEQYF	TGTGCCAGCAGTGAAGCCAAAGGGACTAGCGCTGAGCAGTACTTC
TRBD2	NA	TRBV7-2	TRBJ2-7	CASSPRTFGLAYEQYF	TGTGCCAGCAGCCCACGTACGTTCGGACTAGCCTACGAGCAGTACTTC
TRBD1	NA	TRBV5-1	TRBJ2-2	CASSFFSPTRDRATGELFF	TGCGCCAGCAGCTTCTTCTCCCCCACCCGGGACAGGGCCACCGGGGAGCTGTTTTTT
TRBD1	NA	TRBV30	TRBJ1-5	CASTQGALNQPQHF	TGTGCCAGTACCCAGGGGGCACTAAATCAGCCCCAGCATTTT
NA	few	TRBV24-1	TRBJ1-2	CATSDYRGYGYTF	TGTGCCACCAGTGATTACCGGGGTTATGGCTACACCTTC
NA	NA	TRBV7-9	TRBJ2-2	CASSLTNTGELFF	TGTGCCAGCAGCCTTACTAACACCGGGGAGCTGTTTTTT
NA	many	TRBV20-1	TRBJ2-5	CSNIRGETQYF	TGCAGTAACATACGGGGGGAGACCCAGTACTTC
NA	few	TRBV11-2	TRBJ1-1	CASTSYRDRGTEAFF	TGTGCCAGCACCAGCTACAGGGATAGGGGGACTGAAGCTTTCTTT
NA	NA	TRBV25-1	TRBJ2-7	CASSESAPRSHEQYF	TGTGCCAGCAGTGAATCCGCCCCCAGGTCCCACGAGCAGTACTTC
NA	few	TRBV7-6	TRBJ2-3	CASSLDRRSTDTQYF	TGTGCCAGCAGCTTAGACAGGCGAAGCACAGATACGCAGTATTTT